The present T cell receptor (beta chain) was sequenced within a study of T cell changes during pregnancy in multiple sclerosis. The germline V gene has CDR1 SQVTM and CDR2 ANQGSEA. The CDR3 loop spans 14 amino acids. The V gene end was trimmed by 7 bases and the J gene end by 4 bases; junction bases not matched to a gene: 10. This clone was seen just once. Profiling relied on immunoSEQ multiplex PCR, and the TCRdb table lists in-frame clones only, not all of them. The sample has around 27,000 clones; 90% to 95% are singletons. The genes are TRBV29-1 and TRBJ1-3; TRBD1 aligns across 7 bases. The sequence was obtained from a female donor with multiple sclerosis, enrolled in a pregnancy study. Source: CD4+ T cells from peripheral blood mononuclear cells, taken after pregnancy. CDR3 sequence (DNA): TGCAGCGGGGTAAACAGGGGTACAGGAAACACCATATATTTT. Residues: CSGVNRGTGNTIYF.